This T cell receptor (beta chain) was captured by sequencing in a study of vaccination effects on CD4 cells after COVID-19. Study summary: Post-vaccine sample collection fell at a median of 72 days after the second dose.

Sequencing used immunoSEQ multiplex PCR; TCRdb keeps in-frame clones, though not all of them. The sample records around 30,000 clones, approximately 69% being singletons. On this clone: Its specificity is unknown.

The ends were cut back, 4 bases at V and 8 bases at J, with 12 bases in the middle. CDR1 is MNHEY, CDR2 SMNVEV, per germline (reference sequence). This CDR3 contains 12 residues. Viral peptide pools were used in the ViraFEST assay to expand antigen-specific CD4+ T cells, and sequencing came afterward. Culturing for 10 to 11 days preceded CD4+ T cell isolation. Subjects were given two BNT162b2 or mRNA-1273 vaccine doses. Wells containing two million PBMC each were cultured with around 10 IU/ml IL-2 and 8 to 10 ug/ml peptides. Half of the medium was exchanged for IL-2 medium on both days 3 and 7. The receptor comes from a human donor who received a COVID-19 vaccine. Sequences were derived from CD4+ T cells from PBMCs cultured with SARS-CoV-2 spike peptides, sampled after COVID-19 vaccination. The chain couples TRBV27 to TRBJ2-7, with a weak D call TRBD1 (6 bases). CDR3 in DNA: TGTGCCAGCAGTTCCACAGGGCGGCAGCAGTACTTC. Amino acids: CASSSTGRQQYF.